The rows below give T cell receptor beta chains drawn from one sample of a study of tumor-infiltrating lymphocytes in oesophageal squamous cell carcinoma. TCRdb used MiXCR to reprocess the PCR reads, holding one entry per CDR3 protein. The sample has approximately 12,000 distinct CDR3 sequences, under 55% seen once. The material sequenced was normal esophageal tissue next to the tumor. Receptors were obtained from a male donor with esophageal squamous cell carcinoma. Both conserved end residues are part of each CDR3. D genes are given only for firm matches. Only some rows state a clone size, as once, few, many or a class for expanded clones.

d_call j_call clone_size v_call cdr3_aa cdr3_nt
- TRBJ2-7 medium-sized TRBV7-6 CASSLFKELNEQYF TGTGCCAGCAGCTTATTCAAGGAGCTTAACGAGCAGTACTTC
TRBD1 TRBJ2-2 - TRBV12-3/TRBV12-4 CASSYNTGAGELFF TGTGCCAGCAGTTACAACACAGGGGCCGGGGAGCTGTTTTTT
TRBD1 TRBJ2-2 many TRBV7-9 CASSPGTGVTGELFF TGTGCCAGCAGCCCCGGGACAGGGGTCACCGGGGAGCTGTTTTTT
- TRBJ2-1 few TRBV6-6 CASSPKGAEFNNEQFF TGTGCCAGCAGTCCTAAGGGAGCGGAGTTTAACAATGAGCAGTTCTTC
TRBD2 TRBJ2-2 once TRBV5-1 CASSWTSGSTGELFF TGCGCCAGCAGCTGGACTAGCGGGAGCACCGGGGAGCTGTTTTTT
- TRBJ2-3 medium-sized TRBV6-1 CASSRTDTAPDTQYF TGTGCCAGCAGTAGGACGGATACTGCTCCAGATACGCAGTATTTT
- TRBJ1-4 medium-sized TRBV6-1 CASSMNIGEKLFF TGTGCCAGCAGCATGAACATAGGTGAAAAACTGTTTTTT
- TRBJ2-5 - TRBV7-2 CASSFAANQETQYF TGTGCCAGCAGCTTTGCGGCCAACCAAGAGACCCAGTACTTC
TRBD1 TRBJ1-1 many TRBV6-1 CASSQGGTEAFF TGTGCCAGCAGTCAGGGGGGGACTGAAGCTTTCTTT
- TRBJ2-3 many TRBV9 CASSVDYTDTQYF TGTGCCAGCAGCGTAGACTATACAGATACGCAGTATTTT
- TRBJ2-1 many TRBV7-9 CASSLARQGPGNEQFF TGTGCCAGCAGCTTAGCGCGCCAGGGCCCGGGCAATGAGCAGTTCTTC
TRBD1 TRBJ2-3 - TRBV7-9 CASSWGGTGTDTQYF TGTGCCAGCAGTTGGGGAGGGACAGGGACAGATACGCAGTATTTT
- TRBJ2-7 many TRBV7-3 CASSFGGQAYEQYF TGTGCCAGCAGCTTCGGCGGCCAAGCCTACGAGCAGTACTTC
TRBD2 TRBJ2-1 few TRBV4-1 CASSPKTSGYNEQFF TGCGCCAGCAGCCCGAAGACTAGCGGGTACAATGAGCAGTTCTTC
TRBD1 TRBJ2-7 - TRBV7-2 CANSLGTGATYEQYF TGTGCCAACAGCTTAGGGACAGGCGCGACCTACGAGCAGTACTTC
- TRBJ2-7 - TRBV7-4 CASSFRGRTEAFF TGTGCCAGCAGCTTTCGGGGACGGACTGAAGCTTTCTTC
- TRBJ2-7 many TRBV28 CASIGREAAADEQYF TGTGCCAGCATTGGCAGGGAGGCTGCTGCAGACGAGCAGTACTTC
- TRBJ2-7 - TRBV6-1 CASEGQTYEQYF TGTGCCAGTGAGGGGCAGACCTACGAGCAGTACTTC
TRBD2 TRBJ2-1 - TRBV7-8 CASSRGGALQQFF TGTGCCAGCAGCCGGGGGGGGGCCCTCCAGCAGTTCTTC
TRBD2 TRBJ2-3 - TRBV12-3/TRBV12-4 CASRRTSGTDTQYF TGTGCCAGCCGCCGGACTAGCGGGACAGATACGCAGTATTTT
TRBD2 TRBJ2-7 - TRBV7-2 CASSSVAGDYNEQYF TGTGCCAGCAGCTCCGTAGCGGGGGATTACAATGAGCAGTACTTC
- TRBJ2-5 - TRBV27 CASSLPGSPQETQYF TGTGCCAGCAGTTTACCGGGGTCGCCCCAAGAGACCCAGTACTTC
TRBD2 TRBJ2-5 - TRBV7-6 CASSLTSGGETQYF TGTGCTAGCAGCTTGACTAGCGGGGGAGAGACCCAGTACTTC
- TRBJ2-3 - TRBV6-5 CASSSNEGTDTQYF TGTGCCAGCTCCTCGAACGAGGGCACAGATACGCAGTATTTT